These 29 T cell receptor beta chains came from one sample sequenced in a study of T cell clusters in autoimmune cytopenias (dated by TCRdb to about 2019). Each sample's TRB amplification started from 250 to 300 ng of peripheral blood genomic DNA, which corresponds to tens of thousands of genome equivalents. The sequencer listed for this sample is Illumina MiSeq. To amplify TRB rearrangements, a touch-down multiplex PCR protocol was run with the TRB-A and TRB-B primer pools combined in a single tube. Following reprocessing of the reads by TCRdb, the data hold one row per CDR3 protein sequence and no DNA is available. The sample's own table lists a few thousand distinct CDR3 sequences. Roughly 15% of the sample lies in the top ten. The same specimen was also included in a second study, on T cell repertoires in aging, cancer and after chemotherapy.

What was sequenced was peripheral blood. These receptors were collected from a human donor in good health.

The chain links TRBV18 to TRBJ1-2; TCRdb gives TRBD1 as the D gene, but with no DNA this cannot be confirmed. CDR3 size: 15 residues. CDR1 KGHSH and CDR2 LQKENI come from the germline V gene. The CDR3 loop reads CASSPVNTGTYGYTF.

Judged by frequency, this clonotype is medium-sized. The J gene is TRBJ2-6, the V gene TRBV6-6. The CDR3 is 15 residues long. Germline CDR1 reads MNHNY; CDR2 reads SVGAGI (reference sequence). Here the CDR3 reads CASSSQGSGANVLTF.

Measured by frequency, this clonotype is medium-sized. This sequence joins TRBV19 and TRBJ1-5. The CDR3 totals 12 residues. CDR1 and CDR2 from the germline V gene are LNHDA and SQIVND (reference sequence). The CDR3 spells CASTVSNQPQHF.

This clonotype is medium-sized (0.01 to 0.1%) by frequency. This chain joins TRBV5-6 and TRBJ1-6. From germline, CDR1 is SGHDT and CDR2 YYEEEE. This CDR3 comprises 17 residues. CDR3 loop: CASSYASFSSYNSPLHF. The variable domain in full, completed from reference TRBV5-6 and TRBJ1-6, reads DAGVTQSPTHLIKTRGQQVTLRCSPKSGHDTVSWYQQALGQGPQFIFQYYEEEERQRGNFPDRFSGHQFPNYSSELNVNALLLGDSALYLCASSYASFSSYNSPLHFGNGTRLTVT.

The CDR3 sequence: CASSQDGATGSYGYTF. The chain has TRBV4-3 and TRBJ1-2; TCRdb lists TRBD1, though no DNA is available to test this call. CDR1 and CDR2 (germline): LGHNA, YSLEER. This CDR3 has 16 amino acids.

This clonotype shows up as medium-sized by frequency. J is TRBJ2-7 and V is TRBV30; the TCRdb D gene call, TRBD1, has no DNA to confirm it. This CDR3 region has 13 residues. Germline V gives CDR1 GTSNPN, CDR2 SVGIG (reference sequence). CDR3 residues: CAWSTQGANEQYF.

This clonotype is classed as medium-sized by frequency. The chain combines TRBV12-3 or TRBV12-4 with TRBJ1-1; TCRdb designates TRBD1, a call that cannot be tested without DNA. The CDR3 contains 13 residues. CDR3 region: CASSLGPNTEAFF.

The chain uses TRBV6-2 or TRBV6-3 and TRBJ1-1. This CDR3 has 13 residues. Germline CDR1 is MNHEY and CDR2 is SVGEGT. CDR3 sequence reads: CASGDGLNTEAFF.

Frequency places this clonotype as medium-sized. CDR3 in amino acids: CASDYRDPTLSGANVLTF. V usage is TRBV6-6 and J usage is TRBJ2-6; there is no DNA to check the TCRdb D call of TRBD1. Germline assignment: CDR1 MNHNY and CDR2 SVGAGI (reference sequence). The CDR3 loop spans 18 amino acids.

Frequency places this clonotype as medium-sized. This rearrangement joins TRBV19 to TRBJ1-4; the TCRdb D gene call, TRBD1, has no DNA to confirm it. The CDR3 covers 13 residues. Germline V CDR1 and CDR2: LNHDA, SQIVND (reference sequence). The CDR3 loop is CASRRMGGEKLFF. Based on the CDR3 plus reference TRBV19 and TRBJ1-4, the full variable domain is DGGITQSPKYLFRKEGQNVTLSCEQNLNHDAMYWYRQDPGQGLRLIYYSQIVNDFQKGDIAEGYSVSREKKESFPLTVTSAQKNPTAFYLCASRRMGGEKLFFGSGTQLSVL.

The chain has TRBV6-1 and TRBJ1-5; TCRdb selects TRBD1, and the lack of DNA leaves this call unchecked. This CDR3 has 14 amino acids. Germline CDR1 reads MNHNS; CDR2 reads SASEGT. The CDR3: CASSEMTGTQPQHF.

This clonotype is called medium-sized based on its frequency. The V and J genes are TRBV6-1 and TRBJ2-5; TCRdb picks TRBD1, but there is no DNA to check that call. Germline CDR1 and CDR2: MNHNS and SASEGT. CDR3 size: 15 residues. CDR3 sequence: CASSEAAGSSETQYF.

By frequency, this clonotype registers large. The genes are TRBV29-1 and TRBJ2-2; the TRBD2 assignment by TCRdb is unverifiable without DNA. Germline V CDR1 and CDR2: SQVTM, ANQGSEA. The length of the CDR3 is 14 residues. CDR3 amino acids: CSVSRDLLTGELFF.

This clonotype is classed as medium-sized by frequency. The V call is TRBV19, the J call TRBJ1-6. There are 13 residues in the CDR3. Looked up from germline, CDR1 is LNHDA and CDR2 is SQIVND (reference sequence). CDR3 loop: CASSDRGFSPLHF.

V gene TRBV27 combines with J gene TRBJ1-3. This CDR3 is 13 amino acids long. CDR1 and CDR2 from the germline V gene are MNHEY and SMNVEV (reference sequence). The CDR3 spells CASSFNSGNTIYF.

By frequency, this clonotype is medium-sized (0.01 to 0.1%). This rearrangement joins TRBV6-5 to TRBJ1-2. Germline CDR1 and CDR2: MNHEY and SVGAGI. This CDR3 region has 12 residues. CDR3 amino acids: CAVAGWNYGYTF.

This chain joins TRBV7-9 and TRBJ2-5. Germline CDR1 and CDR2: SEHNR and FQNEAQ (reference sequence). The CDR3 has 11 amino acids. The CDR3 protein is CASRFGETQYF. Together with reference TRBV7-9 and TRBJ2-5, the CDR3 gives the full variable domain: DTGVSQNPRHKITKRGQNVTFRCDPISEHNRLYWYRQTLGQGPEFLTYFQNEAQLEKSRLLSDRFSAERPKGSFSTLEIQRTEQGDSAMYLCASRFGETQYFGPGTRLLVL.

The chain links TRBV18 to TRBJ1-1. This CDR3 comprises 13 residues. Germline V gene lookup returns CDR1 KGHSH and CDR2 LQKENI. CDR3 sequence: CASSPPSGGEAFF.

The J gene is TRBJ1-2, the V gene TRBV7-2. This CDR3 region has 13 residues. Germline V gene data show CDR1 as SGHTA and CDR2 as FQGNSA. The CDR3 region is CASSPEDTRGYTF.

Judged by frequency, this clonotype is medium-sized. The chain has TRBV27 and TRBJ2-7; TCRdb gives TRBD1 as the D gene, but with no DNA this cannot be confirmed. Looked up from germline, CDR1 is MNHEY and CDR2 is SMNVEV (reference sequence). This CDR3 is 14 amino acids long. CDR3 sequence reads: CASSLGQGSYEQYF.

According to its frequency, this clonotype is medium-sized. This chain links TRBV5-4 with TRBJ2-5; TCRdb reports TRBD1, a call that lacks DNA to check it against. This CDR3 comprises 14 residues. Per the germline V gene, CDR1 is SGHNT and CDR2 is YYREEE (reference sequence). The CDR3 protein is CASSAKRGEETQYF. Filled out from reference TRBV5-4 and TRBJ2-5, the complete variable domain reads ETGVTQSPTHLIKTRGQQVTLRCSSQSGHNTVSWYQQALGQGPQFIFQYYREEENGRGNFPPRFSGLQFPNYSSELNVNALELDDSALYLCASSAKRGEETQYFGPGTRLLVL.

This clonotype is labeled medium-sized based on frequency. This chain links TRBV6-5 with TRBJ2-2; TCRdb's D gene call, TRBD2, goes unchecked for lack of DNA. Germline CDR1 and CDR2: MNHEY and SVGAGI. The CDR3 extends over 17 amino acids. CDR3 loop: CASSYPLAGGLTGELFF.

The rearrangement joins TRBV13 to TRBJ1-3. This CDR3 is 12 amino acids long. Germline V gene data show CDR1 as PRHDT and CDR2 as FYEKMQ (reference sequence). This chain's CDR3 is CASSIWGNTIYF.

By frequency, this clonotype is medium-sized. The chain carries TRBV19 and TRBJ2-7; TCRdb indicates TRBD2, and absent DNA this call remains unverified. The V gene's germline CDR1 is LNHDA and CDR2 SQIVND (reference sequence). This CDR3 has 16 amino acids. CDR3 residues: CASSIQAGDFSYEQYF. The full variable domain, completed using reference TRBV19 and TRBJ2-7, is DGGITQSPKYLFRKEGQNVTLSCEQNLNHDAMYWYRQDPGQGLRLIYYSQIVNDFQKGDIAEGYSVSREKKESFPLTVTSAQKNPTAFYLCASSIQAGDFSYEQYFGPGTRLTVT.

The genes are TRBV19 and TRBJ2-5; TCRdb designates TRBD2, a call that cannot be tested without DNA. This CDR3 comprises 16 residues. Germline V gene sequence: CDR1 LNHDA, CDR2 SQIVND (reference sequence). CDR3 sequence reads: CASSAGLAGGRETQYF.

This chain connects TRBV12-3 or TRBV12-4 to TRBJ2-5; TCRdb proposes TRBD1, but this gene call is untestable without DNA. The CDR3 runs to 16 residues. The chain's CDR3 is CASSLSRTAPGGTQYF.

Frequency places this clonotype as medium-sized. The J gene is TRBJ2-5, the V gene TRBV6-6. Germline CDR1 reads MNHNY; CDR2 reads SVGAGI (reference sequence). There are 11 residues in the CDR3. The CDR3 loop is CASRGQETQYF.

This clonotype counts as large by frequency. This chain connects TRBV29-1 to TRBJ2-2. CDR3 length: 14 amino acids. The germline CDR1 and CDR2 sequences are SQVTM and ANQGSEA. The CDR3 spells CSVEATTNTGELFF.

The chain links TRBV6-2 or TRBV6-3 to TRBJ2-2; the D call from TCRdb, TRBD1, cannot be confirmed without DNA. Per the germline V gene, CDR1 is MNHEY and CDR2 is SVGEGT. The CDR3 sequence is 13 residues long. The chain's CDR3 is CASSDTNTGELFF.